These T cell receptor beta chains were read from a single sample in a study of blood T cell repertoires in COVID-19. Sequencing was performed with immunoSEQ multiplex PCR; in TCRdb, only in-frame clones are kept and a portion is missing. Of more than 250,000 clones in the sample, 88% were seen once. Material for sequencing was peripheral blood. Receptor source: a human donor in a cohort sampled during active COVID-19. Both conserved end residues are part of each CDR3. A D gene is named only where the DNA matches it firmly. Expanded clones get a size class; other rows say once, few or many, or leave the size out.

cdr3_aa | cdr3_nt | j_call | v_call | d_call | clone_size
CATSASRQGHEQYF | TGTGCCACCAGTGCCTCTCGACAGGGCCACGAGCAGTACTTC | TRBJ2-7 | TRBV24-1 | TRBD1 | NA
CASSLGGTGGEKLFF | TGTGCCAGCAGCTTGGGGGGAACAGGGGGAGAAAAACTGTTTTTT | TRBJ1-4 | TRBV7-2 | TRBD1 | NA
CASSEKPNGAGGLNSEQFF | TGTGCCAGCAGTGAAAAACCCAATGGGGCGGGGGGCCTAAATAGTGAGCAGTTCTTC | TRBJ2-1 | TRBV6-1 | TRBD2 | once
CASMETANTEAFF | TGTGCCAGCATGGAGACCGCGAACACTGAAGCTTTCTTT | TRBJ1-1 | TRBV2 | NA | NA
CASSATSGGANEQFF | TGTGCCAGCAGCGCTACTAGCGGGGGGGCCAATGAGCAGTTCTTC | TRBJ2-1 | TRBV9 | TRBD2 | NA
CASSPETGGGETQYF | TGTGCCAGCAGCCCGGAGACAGGGGGAGGAGAGACCCAGTACTTC | TRBJ2-5 | TRBV5-4 | TRBD1 | NA
CASSLALADNEQFF | TGTGCCAGCAGCTTAGCCCTAGCAGACAATGAGCAGTTCTTC | TRBJ2-1 | TRBV7-8 | NA | NA
CASSNLPDSRGSNQPQHF | TGTGCCAGTAGCAACCTACCCGACAGCAGGGGGTCCAATCAGCCCCAGCATTTT | TRBJ1-5 | TRBV19 | TRBD1 | NA
CASSQGRVVYGYTF | TGTGCCAGCAGCCAAGGGAGGGTAGTTTATGGCTACACCTTC | TRBJ1-2 | TRBV3-1/TRBV3-2 | NA | NA
CASSEKTGGPDTQYF | TGTGCCAGCAGCGAAAAGACAGGGGGCCCAGATACGCAGTATTTT | TRBJ2-3 | TRBV7-9 | TRBD1 | NA
CASSFRGNQPQHF | TGTGCCAGCAGTTTCAGGGGCAATCAGCCCCAGCATTTT | TRBJ1-5 | TRBV12-3/TRBV12-4 | NA | NA
CASSLDGESNQPQHF | TGTGCCAGCAGCTTGGATGGGGAGAGCAATCAGCCCCAGCATTTT | TRBJ1-5 | TRBV5-4 | NA | NA
CASRGTDRYNEQFF | TGTGCCAGCAGGGGGACAGACCGCTACAATGAGCAGTTCTTC | TRBJ2-1 | TRBV27 | TRBD1 | NA
CASSLDPGLAGVNEQFF | TGTGCCAGCAGCTTAGACCCCGGACTAGCGGGAGTCAATGAGCAGTTCTTC | TRBJ2-1 | TRBV11-3 | TRBD2 | NA
CASSPSTGNNEQYF | TGTGCCAGCTCACCAAGCACAGGGAACAACGAGCAGTACTTC | TRBJ2-7 | TRBV18 | NA | NA
CASSVDSLEGYNEQFF | TGTGCCAGCAGCGTAGACAGTCTAGAGGGATACAATGAGCAGTTCTTC | TRBJ2-1 | TRBV9 | NA | NA
CASSPWTSGSNEQFF | TGTGCCAGCAGCCCGTGGACTAGCGGGAGCAATGAGCAGTTCTTC | TRBJ2-1 | TRBV3-1/TRBV3-2 | TRBD2 | NA
CASSWDRNYGYTF | TGTGCCAGCAGTTGGGACAGGAACTATGGCTACACCTTC | TRBJ1-2 | TRBV2 | TRBD1 | NA
CASSYWRDRGNTGELFF | TGCGCCAGCAGTTACTGGCGGGACAGGGGGAACACCGGGGAGCTGTTTTTT | TRBJ2-2 | TRBV4-1 | TRBD1 | NA
CASSIVGTGNQPQHF | TGTGCCAGCAGCATCGTCGGGACTGGCAATCAGCCCCAGCATTTT | TRBJ1-5 | TRBV7-2 | NA | NA
CASSRRSPRQETQYF | TGTGCCAGCAGCCGGCGGTCACCCCGGCAAGAGACCCAGTACTTC | TRBJ2-5 | TRBV3-1/TRBV3-2 | NA | NA
CASSYGAGPQPQHF | TGTGCCAGCAGTTACGGGGCAGGGCCCCAGCCCCAGCATTTT | TRBJ1-5 | TRBV6-2/TRBV6-3 | NA | NA
CASNKQAFPSYEQYF | TGTGCCAGCAACAAACAGGCTTTCCCGTCCTACGAGCAGTACTTC | TRBJ2-7 | TRBV2 | NA | NA
CASRKQGGRDTQYF | TGTGCCAGCAGAAAACAGGGGGGGCGAGATACGCAGTATTTT | TRBJ2-3 | TRBV6-5 | NA | NA
CASSLVSLNTEAFF | TGTGCCAGCAGCTTAGTATCCCTGAACACTGAAGCTTTCTTT | TRBJ1-1 | TRBV11-2 | NA | NA
CASSVGGTGSYEQYF | TGTGCCAGCAGCGTAGGCGGGACAGGCTCCTACGAGCAGTACTTC | TRBJ2-7 | TRBV9 | TRBD1 | NA
CASSIAPTASIKDTEAFF | TGTGCCAGTAGTATAGCTCCGACAGCCAGCATTAAGGACACTGAAGCTTTCTTT | TRBJ1-1 | TRBV19 | NA | few
CSASTSGSADTQYF | TGCAGTGCTAGTACTAGCGGGAGTGCAGATACGCAGTATTTT | TRBJ2-3 | TRBV20-1 | TRBD2 | NA
CASSRGQVISYEQYF | TGCGCCAGCAGCCGTGGACAGGTTATCTCCTACGAGCAGTACTTC | TRBJ2-7 | TRBV4-1 | TRBD1 | NA
CASSWGTGGIYEQYF | TGTGCCAGCAGTTGGGGGACGGGGGGTATCTACGAGCAGTACTTC | TRBJ2-7 | TRBV28 | TRBD2 | NA
CASSFMRVAALYDYGYTF | TGTGCCAGCAGTTTTATGAGGGTTGCAGCCCTATATGACTATGGCTACACCTTC | TRBJ1-2 | TRBV28 | NA | NA
CASSPTGTASTNEKLFF | TGTGCCAGCAGCCCCACAGGGACAGCCTCGACTAATGAAAAACTGTTTTTT | TRBJ1-4 | TRBV11-2 | TRBD1 | NA
CASSQDRTGGLEVTEAFF | TGTGCCAGCAGCCAAGACAGGACAGGGGGGCTTGAGGTCACTGAAGCTTTCTTT | TRBJ1-1 | TRBV4-2 | TRBD1 | NA
CATAMSGRAGDTGELFF | TGTGCCACCGCGATGAGCGGGAGGGCCGGGGACACCGGGGAGCTGTTTTTT | TRBJ2-2 | TRBV19 | TRBD2 | NA
CASSHGPSSYNEQFF | TGCGCCAGCAGCCACGGCCCTAGCTCCTACAATGAGCAGTTCTTC | TRBJ2-1 | TRBV4-1 | NA | once
CASQQGKAGNTIYF | TGTGCCAGTCAACAGGGGAAGGCTGGAAACACCATATATTTT | TRBJ1-3 | TRBV19 | TRBD1 | NA
CASSLDSPYEQYF | TGTGCCAGCAGCTTAGACAGCCCCTACGAGCAGTACTTC | TRBJ2-7 | TRBV7-9 | NA | once